The clone carrying this TCR beta chain was counted only a few times. How the authors handled the data: Amplification from reference gene primers served as the basis for estimated nucleated cell counts. Assay used: immunoSEQ multiplex PCR; TCRdb lists only in-frame clones, some missing. V, J and clone size are those of that table, while D and trimming were read from the DNA. Of 150,000 to 180,000 clones listed, around 78% were seen once; the top ten hold around 1.7%. These data originate in a study of blood T cell repertoires in COVID-19. Study details: Whether acute or convalescent, the COVID-19 samples came from the United States, Italy and Spain.

Germline-derived CDR1 and CDR2 are MDHEN and SYDVKM. V lost 5 bases to trimming and J lost 9 bases; unmatched junction nucleotides: 4. This CDR3 comprises 13 residues. The chain recombines TRBV28 with TRBJ1-6; 7 bases map to TRBD1. The clonotype originates from an older man with acute or convalescent COVID-19. Sequencing used peripheral blood. CDR3 sequence (DNA): TGTGCCAGCAGTCCGACAGGGTTTTCACCCCTCCACTTT. Amino acids: CASSPTGFSPLHF.